This T cell receptor beta chain appears in the sequencing data of a study of metastatic and nonmetastatic thyroid tumors. This clone was counted only a few times. Patients had received no treatment of any kind before thyroid surgery. TCRdb re-analyzed the PCR reads through MiXCR. Among approximately 35,000 clones listed, around 31% were seen once. The CDR3 consists of 13 residues. V lost 6 bases and J lost 5, with 11 bases in between. Germline V gene lookup returns CDR1 WNHNN and CDR2 SYGVQD (reference sequence). What was sequenced was tumor tissue. The sequence was obtained from a female donor with papillary thyroid cancer or a benign thyroid nodule (not recorded which). Some clones in this sample may be carry-over from other donors' samples. V and J are TRBV10-1 and TRBJ2-1; D might be TRBD2 (5 bases). Here the CDR3 DNA reads TGCGCCAGCAGGCCCGGGGTGGACAATGAGCAGTTCTTC. It encodes CASRPGVDNEQFF.